The sequence of this T cell receptor (beta chain) was determined in a study of vaccination effects on CD4 cells after COVID-19. Across the whole study: Wells each received 2 million or so PBMC, cultured with approximately 9.7 IU/ml IL-2 and roughly 10 ug/ml peptides. Points from the study as a whole: Vaccine-induced clones in healthy vaccinees cross-reacted with common cold coronaviruses in only 1 of 255 cases. Whether induced by infection or by vaccine, clones showed marked clonal contraction late after vaccination.

The germline V gene has CDR1 SGHRS and CDR2 YFSETQ. The V gene end was trimmed by 7 bases and the J gene end by 1 base; junction bases not matched to a gene: 5. There are 13 residues in the CDR3. Culture proceeded for 10 days, and CD4+ T cells were then isolated. Sequencing used immunoSEQ multiplex PCR; TCRdb keeps in-frame clones, though not all of them. The repertoire holds 40,000 or so clones, with approximately 74% as singletons. With regard to this clone: No antigen is known for it.

Specimen: CD4+ T cells from PBMCs cultured without peptide, collected before COVID-19 vaccination. This receptor was obtained from a human donor who received a COVID-19 vaccine. This chain joins TRBV5-1 and TRBJ2-7; 7 bases map to TRBD1. CDR3 amino acids: CASQGEKSYEQYF. The CDR3 region has the DNA TGCGCCAGCCAGGGGGAAAAGTCCTACGAGCAGTACTTC.